This note documents a single T cell receptor beta chain sequence. The data originate from a study of T cell responses to AZD1222 COVID-19 vaccine. The germline CDR1 and CDR2 sequences are MNHNS and SASEGT. This CDR3 has 15 residues. V was cut by 2 bases and J by 11 bases, with 19 bases left in between. Using immunoSEQ multiplex PCR, the repertoire was profiled, and TCRdb retains in-frame clones only, with some absent. The table has 150,000 to 200,000 clones, 85% to 95% seen once. The chain has TRBV6-1 and TRBJ1-5; D is possibly TRBD1 (5 bases). This receptor was taken from an adult in good health. This specimen was peripheral blood, taken on day 0 of AZD1222 vaccination. Here the CDR3 reads CASSELGTVRSAQHF. Here the CDR3 DNA reads TGTGCCAGCAGTGAACTTGGGACGGTAAGATCGGCCCAGCATTTT.